These T cell receptor beta chains were read from a single sample in a study of T cells in localized non-small cell lung cancer. Libraries were prepared by immunoSEQ multiplex PCR; TCRdb keeps only in-frame clonotypes and omits some of them. The table includes about 30,000 clones, 70% to 90% detected once. The material sequenced was peripheral blood, taken before any cancer treatment. The receptors stem from a female donor older than 55 with stage III squamous cell lung carcinoma. CDR3s include the opening cysteine and the closing phenylalanine or tryptophan. D genes are given only for firm matches. Expanded clones are given a class, and other clones once, few, many or no size at all.

TRBJ2-1 | TRBV18 | . | TRBD2 | TGTGCCAGCTCGCTAGCGGGATACAATGAGCAGTTCTTC | CASSLAGYNEQFF
TRBJ1-1 | TRBV6-5 | . | . | TGTGCCAGCAGTCGGATCCACGCTGAAGCTTTCTTT | CASSRIHAEAFF
TRBJ2-2 | TRBV7-2 | . | TRBD2 | TGTGCCAGCAGCTTAGCGGGACGGGGGGGACTAGCGGGTTACACCGGGGAGCTGTTTTTT | CASSLAGRGGLAGYTGELFF
TRBJ2-5 | TRBV29-1 | . | . | TGCAGCGTTGACAGAGATCCCCAAGAGACCCAGTACTTC | CSVDRDPQETQYF
TRBJ1-1 | TRBV7-2 | . | . | TGTGCCAGCAGACAATACACTGAAGCTTTCTTT | CASRQYTEAFF
TRBJ2-3 | TRBV30 | . | . | TGTGCCTGGAGCGAGACTGGGAACACAGATACGCAGTATTTT | CAWSETGNTDTQYF
TRBJ1-2 | TRBV10-3 | . | . | TGTGCCATCAGTGAGTCGGGGGTCGGCTACACCTTC | CAISESGVGYTF
TRBJ2-1 | TRBV18 | . | TRBD2 | TGTGCCAGCTCGCCGACTAGCGGGGGGTCGGGGCACAATGAGCAGTTCTTC | CASSPTSGGSGHNEQFF
TRBJ2-1 | TRBV7-3 | . | TRBD2 | TGTGCCAGCAGCTTAGGGGGAGCGGGAGGGCGAGATGAGCAGTTCTTC | CASSLGGAGGRDEQFF
TRBJ2-5 | TRBV5-6 | . | . | TGTGCCAGCAGCTTGGTGCGAGCAGGGGAAGAGACCCAGTACTTC | CASSLVRAGEETQYF
TRBJ1-5 | TRBV9 | . | . | TGTGCCAGCAGCGTAGAGGGACACTCTGAGATGCCCCAGCATTTT | CASSVEGHSEMPQHF
TRBJ1-1 | TRBV4-3 | . | . | TGCGCCAGCAGCATCCAGGTGGACACTGAAGCTTTCTTT | CASSIQVDTEAFF
TRBJ2-7 | TRBV6-5 | . | . | TGTGCCAGCAGGCGCGGGACGGGACTGAGGGAGCAGTACTTC | CASRRGTGLREQYF
TRBJ1-1 | TRBV6-6 | . | TRBD1 | TGTGCCAGCAGCCCCGGGGACAGGTCGAAGACTGAAGCTTTCTTT | CASSPGDRSKTEAFF
TRBJ2-5 | TRBV6-5 | . | . | TGTGCCAGCAGTAGAGGGGCGGGAGAGACCCAGTACTTC | CASSRGAGETQYF
TRBJ1-1 | TRBV11-1 | . | TRBD1 | TGTGCCAGCAGCTCCGAGAGGGGGCGGGAGACGGAAGCTTTCTTT | CASSSERGRETEAFF
TRBJ2-5 | TRBV28 | . | TRBD1 | TGTGCCAGCAGTCAATCCGGGACAGGGGCAGAGACCCAGTACTTC | CASSQSGTGAETQYF
TRBJ2-1 | TRBV5-3 | . | TRBD2 | TGTGCCAGAAGCTTGAATAGCGGGAAAGAAGACTACAATGAGCAGTTCTTC | CARSLNSGKEDYNEQFF
TRBJ1-2 | TRBV5-1 | . | TRBD1 | TGCGCCAGCAGGGGGACAGGGGGCTATGGCTACACCTTC | CASRGTGGYGYTF
TRBJ1-1 | TRBV7-9 | . | TRBD1 | TGTGCCAGCAACTCCGAGGGGGCCGCGAACACTGAAGCTTTCTTT | CASNSEGAANTEAFF
TRBJ2-1 | TRBV10-2 | . | . | TGCGCCAGCAGTGGGTGGGATTTGCACAATGAGCAGTTCTTC | CASSGWDLHNEQFF
TRBJ1-1 | TRBV6-1 | . | . | TGTGCCAGCAGTGAAGCGACGGGTTGGGACACTGAAGCTTTCTTT | CASSEATGWDTEAFF
TRBJ1-1 | TRBV2 | few | . | TGTGCCAGCAGCCTAGACAGGTCGTCGGCTGAAGCTTTCTTT | CASSLDRSSAEAFF
TRBJ2-3 | TRBV7-3 | . | TRBD2 | TGTGCCAGCAGCTTAAGTGTTAGCGGGAGAACAGATACGCAGTATTTT | CASSLSVSGRTDTQYF
TRBJ1-2 | TRBV7-8 | . | . | TGTGCCAGCAGCTTAGAACAGTTCTATGGCTACACCTTC | CASSLEQFYGYTF
TRBJ2-5 | TRBV2 | . | . | TGTGCCAGCAGTGAAGGGACAGAAGAGACCCAGTACTTC | CASSEGTEETQYF
TRBJ2-1 | TRBV29-1 | . | TRBD2 | TGCAGCGTTGGGGCTAGCGGGGAGCCCCTACCCCTTAATGAGCAGTTCTTC | CSVGASGEPLPLNEQFF
TRBJ2-7 | TRBV28 | . | . | TGTGCCAGCAGTCCCGCCCTGGGACCAAGCTACGAGCAGTACTTC | CASSPALGPSYEQYF
TRBJ2-1 | TRBV7-6 | . | . | TGTGCCAGCAGCCCCATGCCCGCTAGCAGGGACGAGCAGTTCTTC | CASSPMPASRDEQFF
TRBJ2-7 | TRBV5-4 | . | TRBD2 | TGTGCCAGCAGCTTGGGAGCGGGAGGCTACGAGCAGTACTTC | CASSLGAGGYEQYF
TRBJ2-3 | TRBV7-9 | . | . | TGTGCCAGCATCGGGACGGGTGAAGATACGCAGTATTTT | CASIGTGEDTQYF
TRBJ1-1 | TRBV13 | . | . | TGTGCCAGCACCTGGTTGGGCAGGGAAGCTTTCTTT | CASTWLGREAFF
TRBJ2-3 | TRBV28 | . | . | TGTGCCAGCAGTTGGGGTCGTAGCACAGATACGCAGTATTTT | CASSWGRSTDTQYF
TRBJ1-4 | TRBV29-1 | . | . | TGCAGCGTTCTCAGGGCCCTCGGACGTAATGAAAAACTGTTTTTT | CSVLRALGRNEKLFF
TRBJ1-4 | TRBV7-9 | . | . | TGTGCCAGCAGCTTCCGGGACGGTAATGAAAAACTGTTTTTT | CASSFRDGNEKLFF
TRBJ2-1 | TRBV10-3 | . | TRBD2 | TGTGCCATCAGTGAGTCGGGACTAGCGGTTGAGCAGTTCTTC | CAISESGLAVEQFF
TRBJ2-5 | TRBV7-2 | few | TRBD1 | TGTGCCAGCAGCTTAAGTGGGACAGGGAGCAAGACCCAGTACTTC | CASSLSGTGSKTQYF
TRBJ2-5 | TRBV19 | . | . | TGTGCCAGTAGTGAAAGGACGGTAGAGACCCAGTACTTC | CASSERTVETQYF
TRBJ2-3 | TRBV11-2 | . | . | TGTGCCAGCAGCTTATCCGGGAGTAGCACAGATACGCAGTATTTT | CASSLSGSSTDTQYF
TRBJ2-7 | TRBV6-6 | . | TRBD1 | TGTGCCAGCACCTCGGGACAGGGGGTCAACGAGCAGTACTTC | CASTSGQGVNEQYF
TRBJ1-5 | TRBV28 | . | . | TGTGCCAGCAGTTTACGGCCAATCCAGCCCCAGCATTTT | CASSLRPIQPQHF
TRBJ2-7 | TRBV2 | . | . | TGTGCCAGCAGTGTTGGGTTAGTCGGCGAGCAGTACTTC | CASSVGLVGEQYF
TRBJ2-1 | TRBV4-3 | once | . | TGCGCCAGCAGCCAAGATTGGGGTTTCAATGAGCAGTTCTTC | CASSQDWGFNEQFF
TRBJ1-3 | TRBV28 | . | . | TGTGCCAGCAGTTTACCCAGTGCAAACACCATATATTTT | CASSLPSANTIYF
TRBJ2-1 | TRBV19 | . | TRBD2 | TGTGCCAGTAGTCTCCCTGGGGCTAGCGGGCTACGGGGGGAGCAGTTCTTC | CASSLPGASGLRGEQFF
TRBJ2-5 | TRBV6-6 | few | . | TGTGCCAGCAGTTGGGGACGGAGGGTGGAGACCCAGTACTTC | CASSWGRRVETQYF
TRBJ2-1 | TRBV7-7 | . | TRBD1 | TGTGCCAGCAGCCCCCGTATCGGGACAGGGGGAAACAATGAGCAGTTCTTC | CASSPRIGTGGNNEQFF
TRBJ1-2 | TRBV28 | . | . | TGTGCCAGCAGTTTTCGGACCGTGGGAATCTATGGCTACACCTTC | CASSFRTVGIYGYTF
TRBJ1-1 | TRBV28 | once | . | TGTGCCACACGGGGGCAGGCGGGGGCTTTCTTT | CATRGQAGAFF
TRBJ2-5 | TRBV6-5 | . | TRBD2 | TGTGCCAGCAGTTCCCACTCGGGGGGAGAGACCCAGTACTTC | CASSSHSGGETQYF
TRBJ2-1 | TRBV9 | . | TRBD2 | TGTGCCAGCAGCGAGGGAGGCGCTAGCGGCCGTTCCTACAATGAGCAGTTCTTC | CASSEGGASGRSYNEQFF
TRBJ2-2 | TRBV5-8 | few | . | TGTGCCAGCAGCCCGGATATCGAGGGGGAGCTGTTTTTT | CASSPDIEGELFF
TRBJ2-7 | TRBV28 | . | TRBD1 | TGTGCCAGCAGTCTGAAACAGGGGGTTGGCGAGCAGTACTTC | CASSLKQGVGEQYF
TRBJ2-7 | TRBV14 | . | . | TGTGCCAGCAGCCAATTCGAGCAGTACTTC | CASSQFEQYF
TRBJ2-7 | TRBV4-1 | . | TRBD1 | TGCGCCAGCAGCCGCATCGGGACAGGTTACTTGGGAGGCTCCTACGAGCAGTACTTC | CASSRIGTGYLGGSYEQYF